These 2 T cell receptor beta chains originate from one sample sequenced in a study of control samples from healthy donors and cancer patients. Libraries were prepared by immunoSEQ multiplex PCR; TCRdb keeps only in-frame clonotypes and omits some of them. The repertoire includes about 220,000 clones, over 90% of them detected once, and approximately 1.4% sits in the top ten. The sequenced sample consisted of blood. The receptor source for this set is a man over 45 in good health.

This sequence joins TRBV6-5 and TRBJ1-6; D gene unclear. The V gene's germline CDR1 is MNHEY and CDR2 SVGAGI. There are 14 residues in the CDR3. Trimming pared 5 bases from V and 8 bases from J, leaving 13 bases between. DNA for the CDR3: TGTGCCAGCAGTCGCCTACCGTCGGATTCACCCCTCCACTTT. This sequence encodes CASSRLPSDSPLHF.

The chain recombines TRBV7-2 with TRBJ1-6, with D possibly matching TRBD1 (5 bases). Between the trimmed V and J ends, which lost 2 bases and 10 bases, there was a span of 12 bases. The germline V gene encodes CDR1 SGHTA and CDR2 FQGNSA. The CDR3 has 14 residues. This chain's CDR3 is CASSLRGGESPLHF. The CDR3 nucleotides read TGTGCCAGCAGCTTACGGGGAGGGGAGTCACCCCTCCACTTT.